Listed below are T cell receptor beta chains from one sample, sequenced in a study of blood T cell repertoires in COVID-19. Profiled with immunoSEQ multiplex PCR; TCRdb holds only in-frame clones, not every one. Here the sample spans roughly 200,000 clones, around four fifths being singletons. Specimen: peripheral blood. These receptors originate from a woman older than 75 with active or convalescent COVID-19. Each CDR3 is given with its conserved first and last residue. Fields, in order: J gene, V gene, CDR3 protein.

TRBJ1-5	TRBV3-1/TRBV3-2	CASSQGAGINQPQHF
TRBJ2-5	TRBV5-6	CASSTGTEGPLETQYF
TRBJ1-3	TRBV28	CASSLEGQGNTIYF
TRBJ1-4	TRBV30	CAWSVQGGSEKLFF
TRBJ2-7	TRBV7-2	CASSLDRGPYEQYF
TRBJ1-2	TRBV6-6	CASSYSAGPTQGYTF
TRBJ1-3	TRBV5-1	CASSSNRGASSGNTIYF
TRBJ1-1	TRBV7-3	CASSPNRGNTEAFF
TRBJ1-4	TRBV6-6	CASSYPDRGGEKLFF
TRBJ1-1	TRBV3-1/TRBV3-2	CASSQEPLAGLNTEAFF
TRBJ2-3	TRBV18	CASSPLTSSTDTQYF
TRBJ2-3	TRBV19	CASSSGRADPDTQYF
TRBJ2-1	TRBV21-1	CASTQPERETSGISEDEQFF
TRBJ2-2	TRBV27	CASKRTVTNTGELFF
TRBJ1-2	TRBV5-6	CASSLVQGAYPNYGYTF
TRBJ1-4	TRBV10-1	CASLVFRLFF
TRBJ2-1	TRBV7-2	CASSFTSDAYNEQFF
TRBJ2-1	TRBV5-6	CASSFGVGGRRYNEQFF
TRBJ2-3	TRBV5-1	CASTGTSGVADTQYF
TRBJ2-1	TRBV5-4	CASSSDRGNEQFF
TRBJ2-5	TRBV7-2	CASSLAGTSGRETQYF
TRBJ1-3	TRBV18	CASSPGAGNTIYF
TRBJ1-4	TRBV18	CASSRGQEGEKLFF
TRBJ1-2	TRBV29-1	CSVEGGLTVYGYTF
TRBJ2-2	TRBV7-7	CASSPRGGRNTGELFF
TRBJ2-7	TRBV5-1	CASSVAPAGPSYEQYF
TRBJ1-1	TRBV18	CASSPRDRVTEAFF
TRBJ2-5	TRBV24-1	CATSDRNQETQYF
TRBJ1-2	TRBV27	CASRDARGLSNYGYTF
TRBJ2-5	TRBV27	CASSPGQGETQYF
TRBJ2-3	TRBV18	CASSPAGLAGVIDTQYF
TRBJ2-1	TRBV18	CASSPLIGRTEQFF
TRBJ1-1	TRBV3-1/TRBV3-2	CASSQAQVTEAFF
TRBJ2-1	TRBV5-1	CASSLDQGSYNEQFF
TRBJ1-1	TRBV5-1	CASSFQGRGTEAFF